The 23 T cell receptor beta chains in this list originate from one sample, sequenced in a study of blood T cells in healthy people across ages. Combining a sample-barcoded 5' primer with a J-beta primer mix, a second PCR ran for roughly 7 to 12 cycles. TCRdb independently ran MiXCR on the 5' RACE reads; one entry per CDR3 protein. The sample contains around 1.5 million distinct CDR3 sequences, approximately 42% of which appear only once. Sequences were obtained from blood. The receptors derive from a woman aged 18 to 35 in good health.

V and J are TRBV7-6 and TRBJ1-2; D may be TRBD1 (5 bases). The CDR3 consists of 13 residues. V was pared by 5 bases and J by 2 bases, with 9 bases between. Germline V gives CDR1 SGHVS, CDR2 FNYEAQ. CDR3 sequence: CASSQTENYGYTF. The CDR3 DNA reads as TGTGCCAGCAGCCAGACAGAAAACTATGGCTACACCTTC. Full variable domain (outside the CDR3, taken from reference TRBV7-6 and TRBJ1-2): GAGVSQSPRYKVTKRGQDVALRCDPISGHVSLYWYRQALGQGPEFLTYFNYEAQQDKSGLPNDRFSAERPEGSISTLTIQRTEQRDSAMYRCASSQTENYGYTFGSGTRLTVV.

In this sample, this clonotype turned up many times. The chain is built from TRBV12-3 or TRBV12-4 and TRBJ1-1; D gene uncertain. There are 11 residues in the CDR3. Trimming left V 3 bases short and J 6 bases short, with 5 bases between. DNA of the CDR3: TGTGCCAGCAGTTTGGTCGCTGAAGCTTTCTTT. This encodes CASSLVAEAFF.

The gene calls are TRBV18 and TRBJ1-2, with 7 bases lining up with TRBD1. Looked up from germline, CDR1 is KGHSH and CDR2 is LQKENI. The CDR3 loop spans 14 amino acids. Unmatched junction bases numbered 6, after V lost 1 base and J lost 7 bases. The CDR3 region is CASSPLQGNGGYTF. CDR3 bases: TGTGCCAGCTCACCACTACAGGGGAATGGTGGCTACACCTTC.

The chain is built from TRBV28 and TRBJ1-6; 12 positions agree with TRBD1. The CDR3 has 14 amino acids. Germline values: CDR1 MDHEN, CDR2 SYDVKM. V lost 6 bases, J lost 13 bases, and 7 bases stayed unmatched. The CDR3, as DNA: TGTGCCAGCAGCCCGACGGGACAGGGGGCTCCCCTCCACTTT. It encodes CASSPTGQGAPLHF.

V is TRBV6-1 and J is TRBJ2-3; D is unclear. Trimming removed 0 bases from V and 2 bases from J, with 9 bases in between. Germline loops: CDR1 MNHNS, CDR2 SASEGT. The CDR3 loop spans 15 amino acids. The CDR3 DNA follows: TGTGCCAGCAGTGAAGCGCAGGTTCCCACAGATACGCAGTATTTT. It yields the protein CASSEAQVPTDTQYF.

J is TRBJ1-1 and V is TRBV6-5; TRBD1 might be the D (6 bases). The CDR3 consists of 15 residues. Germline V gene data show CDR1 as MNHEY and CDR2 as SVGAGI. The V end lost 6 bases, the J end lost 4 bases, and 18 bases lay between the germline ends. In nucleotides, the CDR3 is TGTGCCAGCAGCCATCCGGGGGGCTGGGGCACTGAAGCTTTCTTT. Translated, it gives CASSHPGGWGTEAFF.

CDR3: CASSVYIVNEQFF. The CDR3 nucleotides are TGTGCCAGCAGCGTATATATTGTGAATGAGCAGTTCTTC. V gene TRBV9 combines with J gene TRBJ2-1; no clear D gene. The length of the CDR3 is 13 residues. The V gene lost 1 base and the J gene lost 7 bases, with 9 bases spanning the gap. CDR1 and CDR2 from the germline V gene are SGDLS and YYNGEE.

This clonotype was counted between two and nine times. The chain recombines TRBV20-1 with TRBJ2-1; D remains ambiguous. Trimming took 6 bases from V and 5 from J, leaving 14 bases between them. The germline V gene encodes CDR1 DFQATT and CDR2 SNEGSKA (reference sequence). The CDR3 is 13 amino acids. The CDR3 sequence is CSAPWTQNNEQFF. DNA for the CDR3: TGCAGTGCCCCCTGGACCCAAAACAATGAGCAGTTCTTC.

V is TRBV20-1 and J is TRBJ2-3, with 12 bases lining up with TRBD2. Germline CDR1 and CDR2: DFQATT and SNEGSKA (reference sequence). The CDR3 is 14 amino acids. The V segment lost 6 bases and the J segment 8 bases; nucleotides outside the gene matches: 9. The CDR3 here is CSALAGGIIGTQYF. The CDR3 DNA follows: TGCAGTGCGCTAGCGGGGGGGATTATAGGTACGCAGTATTTT.

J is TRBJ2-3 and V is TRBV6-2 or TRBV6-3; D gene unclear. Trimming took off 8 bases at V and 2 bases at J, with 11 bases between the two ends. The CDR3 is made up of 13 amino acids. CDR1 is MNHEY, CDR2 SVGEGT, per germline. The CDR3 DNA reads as TGTGCCAGCTCGTACGGAAACACAGATACGCAGTATTTT. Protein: CASSYGNTDTQYF.

Written as DNA, the CDR3 is TGCAGTGCTAGAGATTGGCCCGGGGAGCTGTTTTTT. Amino acids: CSARDWPGELFF. The chain combines TRBV20-1 with TRBJ2-2; D unresolved. Per the germline V gene, CDR1 is DFQATT and CDR2 is SNEGSKA (reference sequence). The CDR3 has 12 amino acids. Trimming pared 0 bases from V and 6 bases from J, leaving 5 bases between.

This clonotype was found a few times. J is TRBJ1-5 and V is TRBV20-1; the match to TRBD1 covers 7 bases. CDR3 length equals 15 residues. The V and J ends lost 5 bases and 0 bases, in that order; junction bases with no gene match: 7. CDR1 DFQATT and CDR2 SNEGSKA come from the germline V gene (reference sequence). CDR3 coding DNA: TGCAGTGCTTCCCGGACAGGTGGTAGCAATCAGCCCCAGCATTTT. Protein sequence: CSASRTGGSNQPQHF.

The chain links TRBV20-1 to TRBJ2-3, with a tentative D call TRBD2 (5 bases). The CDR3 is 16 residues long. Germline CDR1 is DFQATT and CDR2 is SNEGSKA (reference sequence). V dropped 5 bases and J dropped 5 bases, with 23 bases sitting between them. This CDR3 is CSAGDTMRVAGDTQYF. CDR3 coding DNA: TGCAGTGCTGGGGATACAATGCGAGTGGCGGGAGATACGCAGTATTTT.

The CDR3 DNA reads TGTGCCAGCAGGACTAGCGGGGGGGCGCGAGAGCAGTTCTTC. It translates to CASRTSGGAREQFF. This chain links TRBV12-3 or TRBV12-4 with TRBJ2-1, with 14 nucleotides matching TRBD2. V trimming: 6 bases; J trimming: 10 bases; junction bases outside the gene matches: 5. This CDR3 is 14 amino acids long.

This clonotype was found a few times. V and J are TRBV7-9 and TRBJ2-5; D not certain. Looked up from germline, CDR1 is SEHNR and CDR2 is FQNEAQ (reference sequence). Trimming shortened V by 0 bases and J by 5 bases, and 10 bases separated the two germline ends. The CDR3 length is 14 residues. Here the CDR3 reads CASSLAWVRETQYF. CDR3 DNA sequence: TGTGCCAGCAGCTTAGCGTGGGTCCGGGAGACCCAGTACTTC.

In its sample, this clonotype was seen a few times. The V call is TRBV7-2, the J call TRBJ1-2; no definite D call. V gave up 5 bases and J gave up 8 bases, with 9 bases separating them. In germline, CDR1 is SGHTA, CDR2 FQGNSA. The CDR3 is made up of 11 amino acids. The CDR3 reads CASSLQWGYTF. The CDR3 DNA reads TGTGCCAGCAGCCTTCAATGGGGCTACACCTTC. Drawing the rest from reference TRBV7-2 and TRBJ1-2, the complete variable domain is GAGVSQSPSNKVTEKGKDVELRCDPISGHTALYWYRQSLGQGLEFLIYFQGNSAPDKSGLPSDRFSAERTGGSVSTLTIQRTQQEDSAVYLCASSLQWGYTFGSGTRLTVV.

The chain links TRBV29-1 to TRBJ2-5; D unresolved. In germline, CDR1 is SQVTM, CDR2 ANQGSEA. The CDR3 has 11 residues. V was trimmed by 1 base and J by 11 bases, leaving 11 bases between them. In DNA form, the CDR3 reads TGCAGCGTTGAAGGGGGTGAGGCGCAGTACTTC. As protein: CSVEGGEAQYF.

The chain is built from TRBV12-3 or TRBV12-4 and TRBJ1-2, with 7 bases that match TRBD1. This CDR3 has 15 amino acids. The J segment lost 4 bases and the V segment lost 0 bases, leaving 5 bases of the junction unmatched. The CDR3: CASSLALGTAYGYTF. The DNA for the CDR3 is TGTGCCAGCAGTTTAGCGCTGGGGACAGCCTATGGCTACACCTTC.

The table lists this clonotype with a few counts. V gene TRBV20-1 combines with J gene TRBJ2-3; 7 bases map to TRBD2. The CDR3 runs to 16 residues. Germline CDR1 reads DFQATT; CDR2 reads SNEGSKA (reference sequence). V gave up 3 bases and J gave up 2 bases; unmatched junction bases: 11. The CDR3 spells CSARGPKAGVTDTQYF. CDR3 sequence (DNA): TGCAGTGCTAGGGGCCCGAAGGCGGGGGTCACAGATACGCAGTATTTT.

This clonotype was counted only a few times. In DNA, the CDR3 is TGCGCCAGCAGCCAAGATCCAGGGGAGAAGGGCTACACCTTC. As protein: CASSQDPGEKGYTF. The chain joins TRBV4-1 to TRBJ1-2; D is possibly TRBD1 (6 bases). Between the trimmed V and J ends, which lost 0 bases and 8 bases, there was a span of 13 bases. Germline V gene sequence: CDR1 MGHRA, CDR2 YSYEKL. This CDR3 region has 14 residues.

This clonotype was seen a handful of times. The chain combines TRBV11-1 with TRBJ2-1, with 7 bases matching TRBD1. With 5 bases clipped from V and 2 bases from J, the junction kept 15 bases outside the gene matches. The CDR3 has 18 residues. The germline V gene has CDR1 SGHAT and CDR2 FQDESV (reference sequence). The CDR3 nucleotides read TGTGCCAGCAGCAGATTATCCCCGACAGGGCCGCCCTACAATGAGCAGTTCTTC. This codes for CASSRLSPTGPPYNEQFF.

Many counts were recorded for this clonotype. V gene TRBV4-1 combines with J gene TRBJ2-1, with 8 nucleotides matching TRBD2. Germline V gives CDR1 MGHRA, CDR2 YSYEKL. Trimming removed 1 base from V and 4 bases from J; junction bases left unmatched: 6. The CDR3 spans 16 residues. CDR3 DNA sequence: TGCGCCAGCAGCCAAGGTACTAGCGGCCCTTACAATGAGCAGTTCTTC. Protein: CASSQGTSGPYNEQFF.

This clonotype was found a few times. In DNA form, the CDR3 reads TGTGCCAGCAGTTTTCTCGCTAGCGGGAGTGAGGGCACAGATACGCAGTATTTT. It yields the protein CASSFLASGSEGTDTQYF. The chain links TRBV12-3 or TRBV12-4 to TRBJ2-3, with TRBD2 matching 10 bases. The CDR3 runs to 18 residues. Trimming at V came to 3 bases and at J to 1 base, leaving 10 bases not matched to a gene.